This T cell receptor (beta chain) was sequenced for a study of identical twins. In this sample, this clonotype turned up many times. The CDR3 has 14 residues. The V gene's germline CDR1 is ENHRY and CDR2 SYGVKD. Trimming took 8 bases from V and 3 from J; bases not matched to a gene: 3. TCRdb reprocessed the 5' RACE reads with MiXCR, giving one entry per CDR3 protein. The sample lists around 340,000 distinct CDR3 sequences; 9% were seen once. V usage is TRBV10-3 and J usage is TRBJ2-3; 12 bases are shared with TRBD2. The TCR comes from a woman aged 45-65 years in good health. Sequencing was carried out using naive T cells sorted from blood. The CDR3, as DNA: TGTGCCATCTGGACTAGCGGGGAGACAGATACGCAGTATTTT. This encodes CAIWTSGETDTQYF.